This T cell receptor (beta chain) was profiled in a study of CD8 T cells in Susac syndrome (dated by TCRdb to between 2017 and 2020). For context, the study as a whole: Whether CD8+ T cell activation and differentiation in Susac syndrome was antigen driven was tested using repertoire sequencing.

V is shortened by 0 bases, J by 8 bases, and the region joining them spans 9 bases. Reading the germline V gene (reference sequence) gives CDR1 GTSNPN and CDR2 SVGIG. The CDR3 has 12 amino acids, counting the end cysteine and phenylalanine. Here the CDR3 DNA is all that survives: 36 bases in frame from base 1. Beyond this particular receptor, the publication reports: The number of individuals in the TCR sequencing and HLA analysis was acknowledged as relatively small.

RNA was extracted with the RNeasy kit and about 0.5 to 1 ug was reverse transcribed using random hexamers. The immunoSEQ multiplex PCR assay, covering 54 Vbeta and 13 Jbeta segments, was used to amplify TCR beta CDR3 regions. Bias from PCR amplification was corrected by using a synthetic template baseline for primer optimization and for computational correction. In the original analysis: Reads were annotated to V, D and J genes per IMGT and analyzed with immunoSEQ Analyzer, keeping only productive sequences. To calculate clonality, Shannon entropy was normalized by log2 of the number of productive unique sequences and then subtracted from one. For each patient and control, public and private clones were evaluated within the 100 most prevalent clones. Clones were defined as Susac-specific if absent from the healthy and MS cohorts, from some 1,000 published viral clones and from other ImmuneACCESS disease sequences. TCRdb reprocessing: public reads trimmed at Q25 with fastp, clones called with MiXCR, in-frame beta chains kept. Each entry merges the rows of one CDR3 protein and shows their most common DNA and genes. The V and J calls come from TCRdb's annotation, not from the publication. This sample holds 180,000 or so distinct CDR3 sequences; about 95% were observed only once. The ten top clones hold under 0.095% of the sample.

On this clonotype: Its cognate antigen has yet to be identified. No per-base quality is available; no much larger clone lies one base away.

Peripheral blood CD8+ and CD4+ T cells from healthy donors, Susac syndrome patients and multiple sclerosis patients were profiled using high-throughput TCR beta sequencing. Treatment-naive patients with stable or active relapsing-remitting disease fulfilling revised McDonald criteria were used as multiple sclerosis controls. Bulk CD8+ and CD4+ T cells were purified by magnetic negative isolation, while CD8+ TEMRA cells were enriched using FACS. Blood was drawn into EDTA tubes, processed within 24 hours, and PBMCs were isolated by density gradient centrifugation. PBMCs intended for TCR sequencing were cryopreserved in liquid nitrogen and thawed later in a water bath at 37 degrees C. The sorted or isolated CD4+, CD8+ and CD8+ TEMRA cells had a purity of 90% or higher.

The origin of this receptor is a human donor with multiple sclerosis. The sequence links TRBV30 to TRBJ2-3, with the D segment identity uncertain. The sequenced sample was CD4+ T cells from PBMCs. The sequenced DNA is TGTGCCTGGAGTGTACACATTGCTACGCAGTATTTT. This yields the protein CAWSVHIATQYF.